The 14 T cell receptor beta chains listed next were all sequenced from one sample in a study of blood T cell repertoires in COVID-19 (dated by TCRdb to about 2020). The receptor library was made with the immunoSEQ multiplex PCR assay. Entries here come from immuneACCESS through TCRdb and include only in-frame sequences with V and J called. Some clones fail to appear in such tables; in the studies checked, an unresolved V gene covers under half of the shortfall, and the cause of the remainder is unknown. A total of under 300,000 clones appear in this sample, around 81% of them only once. The top ten hold more than 6% of the sample. What was sequenced was peripheral blood. The source is a woman aged 60 to 75 with active or convalescent COVID-19.

The rearrangement uses TRBV11-2 and TRBJ2-3; 10 nucleotides match TRBD2. Germline lookup yields CDR1 SGHAT and CDR2 FQNNGV. CDR3 size: 16 residues. With 5 bases clipped from V and 3 bases from J, the junction kept 8 bases outside the gene matches. The DNA of the CDR3 is TGTGCCAGCAGCCGGGGACTAGCGACAGAGACAGATACGCAGTATTTT. It translates to CASSRGLATETDTQYF.

V usage is TRBV6-5 and J usage is TRBJ2-5; D is unresolved. The CDR3 totals 11 residues. Germline V gives CDR1 MNHEY, CDR2 SVGAGI. Trimming took 4 bases from V and 5 from J, leaving 5 bases between them. CDR3 sequence reads: CASSFGETQYF. CDR3 nucleotide sequence: TGTGCCAGCAGTTTCGGGGAGACCCAGTACTTC.

The chain combines TRBV3-1 (or the pseudogene TRBV3-2) with TRBJ2-7; 10 bases agree with TRBD2. There are 15 residues in the CDR3. Germline CDR1 reads LGHDT; CDR2 reads YNNKEL (reference sequence). The trim removed 3 bases at V and 3 bases at J, leaving 5 bases unmatched. This CDR3 reads CASSHIGTSVYEQYF. The CDR3, as DNA: TGTGCCAGCAGCCACATTGGGACTAGCGTCTACGAGCAGTACTTC.

The chain uses TRBV12-3 or TRBV12-4 and TRBJ2-1; D remains unclear. CDR3 length: 13 residues. The V and J ends lost 2 bases and 6 bases respectively, with 8 bases between them. Here the CDR3 reads CASSLLVANEQFF. The CDR3 DNA reads TGTGCCAGCAGTTTATTGGTAGCCAATGAGCAGTTCTTC.

The V call is TRBV3-1 (or the pseudogene TRBV3-2), the J call TRBJ2-3; 10 bases align to TRBD2. This CDR3 comprises 16 residues. Germline lookup yields CDR1 LGHDT and CDR2 YNNKEL (reference sequence). V shed 5 bases, J shed 2 bases, and the junction held 7 bases outside the gene matches. CDR3 coding DNA: TGTGCCAGCAGCTCAGGGACTAGCGCTTACACAGATACGCAGTATTTT. As protein: CASSSGTSAYTDTQYF.

The chain carries TRBV18 and TRBJ1-1; the D is unclear. The V end was cut by 3 bases, the J end by 1 base, with 6 bases between. CDR1 is KGHSH and CDR2 is LQKENI in the germline V gene. The CDR3 has 13 amino acids. In DNA, the CDR3 is TGTGCCAGCTCACCCTATCAGAACACTGAAGCTTTCTTT. Protein: CASSPYQNTEAFF.

This rearrangement joins TRBV18 to TRBJ1-1; perhaps TRBD1 as D (5 bases). Germline V gene lookup returns CDR1 KGHSH and CDR2 LQKENI. The CDR3 is 16 amino acids. V lost 0 bases and J 0 bases, leaving 11 bases between the germline ends. The CDR3 here is CASSPPAGFMNTEAFF. CDR3 bases: TGTGCCAGCTCACCACCGGCAGGGTTCATGAACACTGAAGCTTTCTTT.

This chain uses TRBV12-3 or TRBV12-4 with TRBJ2-2, with a possible D match to TRBD1 (6 bases). This CDR3 comprises 13 residues. V gave up 2 bases and J gave up 6 bases, with 7 bases separating them. CDR3 coding DNA: TGTGCCAGCAGTTTAAGGGGGTCCGGGGAGCTGTTTTTT. Amino acids: CASSLRGSGELFF.

V is TRBV2 and J is TRBJ2-1; 7 bases map to TRBD1. V lost 4 bases and J lost 4; bases outside the gene matches: 1. This CDR3 is 13 amino acids long. Germline assignment: CDR1 SNHLY and CDR2 FYNNEI. In DNA form, the CDR3 reads TGTGCCAGCAGTGTGGGACAGTACAATGAGCAGTTCTTC. Its translation: CASSVGQYNEQFF.

The V call is TRBV3-1 (or the pseudogene TRBV3-2), the J call TRBJ1-4; no firm D call. CDR3 size: 15 residues. Looked up from germline, CDR1 is LGHDT and CDR2 is YNNKEL (reference sequence). Trimming took off 0 bases at V and 7 bases at J, with 12 bases between the two ends. CDR3 in amino acids: CASSQDVATGEKLFF. In DNA, the CDR3 is TGTGCCAGCAGCCAAGATGTAGCGACGGGTGAAAAACTGTTTTTT.

This clone was seen only a few times. The chain carries TRBV18 and TRBJ1-5, with unresolved D. V was pared by 6 bases and J by 4 bases, with 16 bases between. Germline CDR1 is KGHSH and CDR2 is LQKENI. This CDR3 region has 15 residues. In DNA, the CDR3 is TGTGCCAGCTCTTTCTCAACAGAGTTGAATCAGCCCCAGCATTTT. Its protein product is CASSFSTELNQPQHF.

This chain uses TRBV3-1 (or the pseudogene TRBV3-2) with TRBJ2-1; TRBD1 is a possible D gene (5 bases). The germline V gene encodes CDR1 LGHDT and CDR2 YNNKEL (reference sequence). The V end lost 6 bases, the J end lost 5 bases, and 14 bases lay between the germline ends. CDR3 length: 14 amino acids. This chain's CDR3 is CASSNKRQNNEQFF. The CDR3 nucleotides are TGTGCCAGCAGTAATAAAAGACAGAACAATGAGCAGTTCTTC.

The rearrangement uses TRBV5-1 and TRBJ1-1, with TRBD1 identical over 7 bases. The length of the CDR3 is 15 residues. V lost 0 bases and J lost 1; bases outside the gene matches: 3. Germline lookup yields CDR1 SGHRS and CDR2 YFSETQ. CDR3 bases: TGCGCCAGCAGCTTGGCCGGGACAGCGAACACTGAAGCTTTCTTT. This codes for CASSLAGTANTEAFF.

The chain couples TRBV10-3 to TRBJ2-2, with TRBD1 identical over 8 bases. This CDR3 is 15 amino acids long. V was pared by 6 bases and J by 1 base, with 4 bases of the junction left unmatched. The V gene's germline CDR1 is ENHRY and CDR2 SYGVKD. The CDR3 sequence is CAISGDRRNTGELFF. The CDR3 DNA sequence: TGTGCCATCAGCGGGGACAGGAGGAACACCGGGGAGCTGTTTTTT.